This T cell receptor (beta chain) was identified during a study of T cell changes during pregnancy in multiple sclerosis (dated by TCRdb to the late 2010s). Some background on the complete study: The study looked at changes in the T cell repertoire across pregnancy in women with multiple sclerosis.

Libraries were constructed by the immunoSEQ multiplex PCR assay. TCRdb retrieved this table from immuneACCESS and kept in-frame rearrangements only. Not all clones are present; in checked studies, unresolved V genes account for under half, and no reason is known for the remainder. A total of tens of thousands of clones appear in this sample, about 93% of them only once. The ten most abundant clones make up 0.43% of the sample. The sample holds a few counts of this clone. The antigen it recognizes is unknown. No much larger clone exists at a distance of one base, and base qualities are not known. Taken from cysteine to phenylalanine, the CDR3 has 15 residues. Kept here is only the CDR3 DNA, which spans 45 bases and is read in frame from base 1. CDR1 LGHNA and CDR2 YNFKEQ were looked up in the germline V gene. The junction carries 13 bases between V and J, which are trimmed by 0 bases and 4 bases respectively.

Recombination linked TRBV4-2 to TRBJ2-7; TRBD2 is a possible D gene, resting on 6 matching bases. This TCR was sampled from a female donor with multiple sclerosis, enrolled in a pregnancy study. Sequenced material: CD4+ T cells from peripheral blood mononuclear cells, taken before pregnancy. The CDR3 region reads CASSQDSGAQYEQYF. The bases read TGTGCCAGCAGCCAAGATTCGGGAGCTCAATACGAGCAGTACTTC.